A single sample is the source of the 2 T cell receptor beta chains below, sequenced in a study of blood T cell repertoires in COVID-19 (dated by TCRdb to about 2020). Libraries were built with the immunoSEQ multiplex PCR assay. The table comes from immuneACCESS by way of TCRdb, which keeps in-frame sequences with V and J called. Part of the clones is missing from these tables; in studies checked, under half for an unresolved V gene and the rest for unknown reasons. This sample has a few hundred thousand clones in its table, and around 87% of those were observed once. 7.2% of the sample lies in the top ten. The sequenced sample was PBMCs or T cells enriched from blood (not recorded which). The receptor source for this set is a man aged 30 to 39 in a cohort exposed to, infected with or recovered from COVID-19 (not recorded which).

The genes are TRBV13 and TRBJ1-5; D gene uncertain. Trimming removed 2 bases at V and 4 bases at J, with 6 bases between. This CDR3 comprises 13 residues. Germline loops: CDR1 PRHDT, CDR2 FYEKMQ (reference sequence). CDR3 sequence (DNA): TGTGCCAGCAGCTTACGCGGAAATCAGCCCCAGCATTTT. Encoded protein: CASSLRGNQPQHF.

The rearrangement joins TRBV13 to TRBJ1-3, with 7 bases aligning to TRBD1. Per the germline V gene, CDR1 is PRHDT and CDR2 is FYEKMQ (reference sequence). With V trimmed by 4 bases and J by 1 base, 4 bases remained unmatched. The CDR3 is 15 amino acids. The CDR3 is CASSSDRLSGNTIYF. The CDR3 nucleotides read TGTGCCAGCAGCTCGGACAGGTTATCTGGAAACACCATATATTTT.